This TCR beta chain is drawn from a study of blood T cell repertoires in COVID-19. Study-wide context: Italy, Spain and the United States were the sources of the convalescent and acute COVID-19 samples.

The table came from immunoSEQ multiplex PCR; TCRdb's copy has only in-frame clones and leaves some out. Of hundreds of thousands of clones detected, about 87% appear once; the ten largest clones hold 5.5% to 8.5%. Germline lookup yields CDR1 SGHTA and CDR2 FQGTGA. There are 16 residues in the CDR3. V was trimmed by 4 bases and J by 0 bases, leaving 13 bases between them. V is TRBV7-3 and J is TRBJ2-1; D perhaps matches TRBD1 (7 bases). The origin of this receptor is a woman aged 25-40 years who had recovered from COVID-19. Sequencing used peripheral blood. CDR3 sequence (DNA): TGTGCCAGCAGCTCGAGGGGGGACAGCTCCTACAATGAGCAGTTCTTC. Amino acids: CASSSRGDSSYNEQFF.